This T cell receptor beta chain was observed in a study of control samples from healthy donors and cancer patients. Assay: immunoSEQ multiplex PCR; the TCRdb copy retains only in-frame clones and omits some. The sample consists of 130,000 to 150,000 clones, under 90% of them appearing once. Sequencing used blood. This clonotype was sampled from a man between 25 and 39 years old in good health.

In nucleotides, the CDR3 is TGTGCCAGCAATCAACCGTTGAGGGGTGAAGCTTTCTTT. It encodes CASNQPLRGEAFF. The chain is built from TRBV28 and TRBJ1-1; maybe TRBD1 (5 bases). The germline V gene has CDR1 MDHEN and CDR2 SYDVKM. Trimming pared 7 bases from V and 7 bases from J, leaving 16 bases between. CDR3 length: 13 amino acids. Together with reference TRBV28 and TRBJ1-1, the CDR3 gives the full variable domain: DVKVTQSSRYLVKRTGEKVFLECVQDMDHENMFWYRQDPGLGLRLIYFSYDVKMKEKGDIPEGYSVSREKKERFSLILESASTNQTSMYLCASNQPLRGEAFFGQGTRLTVV.